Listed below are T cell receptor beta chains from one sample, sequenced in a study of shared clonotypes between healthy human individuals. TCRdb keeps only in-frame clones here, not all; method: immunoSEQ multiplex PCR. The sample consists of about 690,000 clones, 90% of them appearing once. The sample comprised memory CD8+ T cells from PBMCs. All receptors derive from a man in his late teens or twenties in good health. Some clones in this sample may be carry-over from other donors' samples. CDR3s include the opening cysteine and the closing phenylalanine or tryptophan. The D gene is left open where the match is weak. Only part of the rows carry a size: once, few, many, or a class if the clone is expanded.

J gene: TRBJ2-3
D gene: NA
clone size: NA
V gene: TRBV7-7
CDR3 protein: CASSLGSGITDTQYF
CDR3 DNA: TGTGCCAGCAGCTTAGGGAGTGGGATCACAGATACGCAGTATTTT

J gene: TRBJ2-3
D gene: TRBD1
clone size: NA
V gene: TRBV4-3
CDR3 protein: CASSQENPGQGPTDTQYF
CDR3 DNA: TGCGCCAGCAGCCAAGAGAATCCGGGACAGGGTCCCACAGATACGCAGTATTTT

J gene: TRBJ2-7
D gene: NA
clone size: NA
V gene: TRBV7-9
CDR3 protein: CASSPQVREYEQYF
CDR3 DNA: TGTGCCAGCAGCCCTCAGGTGAGGGAGTACGAGCAGTACTTC

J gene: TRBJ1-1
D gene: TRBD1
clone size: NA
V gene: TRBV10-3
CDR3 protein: CAISLQGAMNTEAFF
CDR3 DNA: TGTGCCATCAGCCTACAGGGGGCAATGAACACTGAAGCTTTCTTT

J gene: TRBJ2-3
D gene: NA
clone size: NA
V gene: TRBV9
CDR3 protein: CASSVSRGTDTQYF
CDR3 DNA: TGTGCCAGCAGCGTTTCCAGGGGCACAGATACGCAGTATTTT

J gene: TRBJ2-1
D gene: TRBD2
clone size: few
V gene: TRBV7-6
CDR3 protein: CASKVSGGEGGYNEQFF
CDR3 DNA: TGTGCCAGCAAGGTCAGCGGGGGAGAGGGGGGCTACAATGAGCAGTTCTTC

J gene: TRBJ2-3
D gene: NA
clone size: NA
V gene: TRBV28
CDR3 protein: CASSLFGISTDTQYF
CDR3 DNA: TGTGCCAGCAGTTTATTCGGGATTAGCACAGATACGCAGTATTTT

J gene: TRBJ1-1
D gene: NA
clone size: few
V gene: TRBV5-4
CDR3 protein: CASSLGHTEAFF
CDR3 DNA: TGTGCCAGCAGTTTGGGACATACTGAAGCTTTCTTT

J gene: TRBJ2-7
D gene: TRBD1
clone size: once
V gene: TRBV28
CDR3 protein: CASSLGGRYEQYF
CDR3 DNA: TGTGCCAGCAGTCTAGGGGGCCGGTACGAGCAGTACTTC

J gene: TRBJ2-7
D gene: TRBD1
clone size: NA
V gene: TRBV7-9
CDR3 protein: CASSPQGAYEQYF
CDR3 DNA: TGTGCCAGCAGCCCCCAGGGGGCCTACGAGCAGTACTTC

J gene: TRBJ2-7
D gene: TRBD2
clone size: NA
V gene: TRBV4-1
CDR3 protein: CASSPGLAGGPNPAYEQYF
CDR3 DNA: TGCGCCAGCAGCCCGGGACTAGCGGGAGGGCCCAATCCAGCCTACGAGCAGTACTTC

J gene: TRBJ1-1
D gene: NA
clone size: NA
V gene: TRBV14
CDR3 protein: CASSIRRSYTEAFF
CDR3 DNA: TGTGCCAGCAGCATCAGACGGAGTTACACTGAAGCTTTCTTT

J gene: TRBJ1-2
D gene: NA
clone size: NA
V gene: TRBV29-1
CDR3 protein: CSVAQPTNYGYTF
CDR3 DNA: TGCAGCGTTGCACAGCCTACTAACTATGGCTACACCTTC

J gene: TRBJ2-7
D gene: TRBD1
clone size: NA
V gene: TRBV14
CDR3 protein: CASSPTLGQGYEQYF
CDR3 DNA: TGTGCCAGCAGCCCCACTCTCGGACAGGGCTACGAGCAGTACTTC

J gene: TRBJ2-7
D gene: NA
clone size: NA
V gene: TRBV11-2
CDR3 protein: CASSLGSDVYEQYF
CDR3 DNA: TGTGCCAGCAGCTTAGGGTCAGACGTTTACGAGCAGTACTTC

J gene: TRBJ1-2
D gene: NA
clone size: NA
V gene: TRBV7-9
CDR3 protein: CASSSVIDIVDYGYTF
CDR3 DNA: TGTGCCAGCAGCTCAGTCATCGACATTGTGGACTATGGCTACACCTTC

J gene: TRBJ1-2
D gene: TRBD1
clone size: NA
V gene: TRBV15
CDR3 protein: CATSSGQGGDGYTF
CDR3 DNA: TGTGCCACCAGCAGTGGACAGGGAGGCGATGGCTACACCTTC

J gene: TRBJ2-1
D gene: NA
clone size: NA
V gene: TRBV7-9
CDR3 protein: CASSLFQGTYNEQFF
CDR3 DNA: TGTGCCAGCAGCTTATTTCAGGGAACTTACAATGAGCAGTTCTTC

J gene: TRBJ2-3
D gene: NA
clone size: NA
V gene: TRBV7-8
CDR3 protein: CASSLVSGRGSSDTQYF
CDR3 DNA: TGTGCCAGCAGCTTAGTTAGTGGCAGGGGCAGCTCAGATACGCAGTATTTT

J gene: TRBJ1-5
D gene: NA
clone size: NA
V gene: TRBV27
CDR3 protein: CASSFWGQPQHF
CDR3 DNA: TGTGCCAGCAGTTTTTGGGGCCAGCCCCAGCATTTT

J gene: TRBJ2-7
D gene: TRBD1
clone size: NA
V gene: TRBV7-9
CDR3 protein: CASSTTGQGSYEQYF
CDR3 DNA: TGTGCCAGCAGCACAACGGGACAGGGGTCCTACGAGCAGTACTTC

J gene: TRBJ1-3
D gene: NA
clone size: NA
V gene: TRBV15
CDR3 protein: CATSRGISGNTIYF
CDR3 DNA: TGTGCCACCTCCCGGGGGATCTCTGGAAACACCATATATTTT

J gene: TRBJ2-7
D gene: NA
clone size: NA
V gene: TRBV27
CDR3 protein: CASSQSWRYEQYF
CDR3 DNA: TGTGCCAGCAGTCAGTCTTGGAGGTACGAGCAGTACTTC

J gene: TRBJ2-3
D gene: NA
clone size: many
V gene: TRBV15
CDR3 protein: CATSRGLSSTDTQYF
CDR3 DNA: TGTGCCACCAGCAGAGGCCTCTCTAGCACAGATACGCAGTATTTT

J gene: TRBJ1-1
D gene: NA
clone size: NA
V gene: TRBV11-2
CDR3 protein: CASSDSEDFEAFF
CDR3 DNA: TGTGCCAGCAGCGACTCTGAGGATTTCGAAGCTTTCTTT

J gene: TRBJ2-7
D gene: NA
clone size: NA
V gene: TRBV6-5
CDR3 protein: CASSYSDRGYEQYF
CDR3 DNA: TGTGCCAGCAGTTACTCGGATAGAGGGTACGAGCAGTACTTC

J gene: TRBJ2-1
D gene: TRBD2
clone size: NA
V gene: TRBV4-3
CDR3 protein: CASSQGIGGRGINEQFF
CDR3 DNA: TGCGCCAGCAGCCAAGGCATTGGCGGGAGAGGGATAAATGAGCAGTTCTTC

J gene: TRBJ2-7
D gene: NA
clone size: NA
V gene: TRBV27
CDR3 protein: CASSLGDEQYF
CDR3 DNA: TGTGCCAGCAGTTTGGGAGACGAGCAGTACTTC

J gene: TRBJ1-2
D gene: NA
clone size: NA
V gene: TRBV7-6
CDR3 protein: CASSLSVRASPNYGYTF
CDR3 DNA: TGTGCCAGCAGCTTAAGCGTCAGGGCCTCTCCTAACTATGGCTACACCTTC

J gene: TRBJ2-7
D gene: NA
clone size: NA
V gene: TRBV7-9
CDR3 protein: CASSLRSIYEQYF
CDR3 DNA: TGTGCCAGCAGCTTGAGGTCCATTTACGAGCAGTACTTC

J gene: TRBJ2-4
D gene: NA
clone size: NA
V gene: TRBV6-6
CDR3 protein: CASSARDHIAKNIQYF
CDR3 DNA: TGTGCCAGCAGTGCTCGGGACCATATAGCCAAAAACATTCAGTACTTC

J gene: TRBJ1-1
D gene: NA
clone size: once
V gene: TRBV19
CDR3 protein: CASTQQGLNTEAFF
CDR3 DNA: TGTGCCAGTACGCAGCAGGGCTTGAACACTGAAGCTTTCTTT

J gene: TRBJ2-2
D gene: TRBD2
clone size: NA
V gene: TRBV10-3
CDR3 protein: CAITGGLEGGELFF
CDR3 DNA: TGTGCCATCACTGGGGGACTAGAAGGTGGGGAGCTGTTTTTT

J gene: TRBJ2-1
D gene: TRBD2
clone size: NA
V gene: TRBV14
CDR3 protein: CASSLYRTSVAYNEQFF
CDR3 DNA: TGTGCCAGCAGCCTTTACCGGACTAGCGTGGCCTACAATGAGCAGTTCTTC

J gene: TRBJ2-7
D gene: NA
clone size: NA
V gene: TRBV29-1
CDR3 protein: CSAPGSSSYEQYF
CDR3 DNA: TGCAGCGCACCCGGGTCGTCATCCTACGAGCAGTACTTC

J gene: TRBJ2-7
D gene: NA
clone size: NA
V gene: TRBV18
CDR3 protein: CASSPPRSYEQYF
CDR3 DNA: TGTGCCAGCTCACCACCCCGGTCGTACGAGCAGTACTTC

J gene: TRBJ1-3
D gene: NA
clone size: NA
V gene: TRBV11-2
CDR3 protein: CASSLWGSGNTIYF
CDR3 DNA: TGTGCCAGCAGCTTATGGGGCTCTGGAAACACCATATATTTT

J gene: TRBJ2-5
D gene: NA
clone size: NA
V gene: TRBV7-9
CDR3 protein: CASSQDLGVWGETQYF
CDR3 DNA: TGTGCCAGCAGCCAAGATCTGGGGGTTTGGGGAGAGACCCAGTACTTC

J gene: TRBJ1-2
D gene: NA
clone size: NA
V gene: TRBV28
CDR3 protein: CASSFFSRGSSMSGYTF
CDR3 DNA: TGTGCCAGCAGTTTCTTTAGTCGGGGGTCATCTATGAGTGGCTACACCTTC

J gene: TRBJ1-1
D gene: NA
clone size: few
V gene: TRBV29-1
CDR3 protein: CSASLGGVNTEAFF
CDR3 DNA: TGCAGCGCCTCCTTAGGCGGGGTGAACACTGAAGCTTTCTTT

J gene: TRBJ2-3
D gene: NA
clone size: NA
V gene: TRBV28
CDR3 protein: CASSPRIGNTDTQYF
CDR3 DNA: TGTGCCAGCAGTCCCCGCATAGGGAACACAGATACGCAGTATTTT

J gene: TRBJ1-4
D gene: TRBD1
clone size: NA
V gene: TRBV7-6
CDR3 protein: CASSSRTGDHEKLFF
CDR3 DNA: TGTGCCAGCAGCTCAAGGACAGGGGATCATGAAAAACTGTTTTTT

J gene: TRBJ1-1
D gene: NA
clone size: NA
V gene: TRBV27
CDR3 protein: CASSLFDNTEAFF
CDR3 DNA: TGTGCCAGCAGTTTATTCGATAACACTGAAGCTTTCTTT

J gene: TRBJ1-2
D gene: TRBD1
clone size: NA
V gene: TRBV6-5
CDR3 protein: CASSWDSGSNYGYTF
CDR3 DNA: TGTGCCAGCAGTTGGGACAGTGGATCCAACTATGGCTACACCTTC

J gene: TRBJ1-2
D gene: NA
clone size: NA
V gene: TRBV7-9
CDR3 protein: CASSLAQGGSYGYTF
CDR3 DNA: TGTGCCAGCAGCTTAGCTCAGGGTGGTAGCTATGGCTACACCTTC

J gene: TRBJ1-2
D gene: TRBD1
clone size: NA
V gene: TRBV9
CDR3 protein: CASSPYQGQTTNYGYTF
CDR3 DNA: TGTGCCAGCAGCCCTTATCAGGGACAGACTACTAACTATGGCTACACCTTC

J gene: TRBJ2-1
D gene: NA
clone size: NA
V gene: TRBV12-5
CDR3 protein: CASGSIAAGSYNEQFF
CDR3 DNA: TGTGCTAGTGGCTCCATAGCGGCAGGCTCCTACAATGAGCAGTTCTTC

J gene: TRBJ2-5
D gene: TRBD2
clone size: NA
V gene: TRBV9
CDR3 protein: CASSAGPSGKETQYF
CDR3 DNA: TGTGCCAGCAGCGCGGGCCCTAGCGGGAAAGAGACCCAGTACTTC

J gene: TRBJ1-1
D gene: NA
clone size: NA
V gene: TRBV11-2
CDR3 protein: CASSLYVVAAEAFF
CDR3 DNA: TGTGCCAGCAGCTTATATGTGGTTGCGGCTGAAGCTTTCTTT

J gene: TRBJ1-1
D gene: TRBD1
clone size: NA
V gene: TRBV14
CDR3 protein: CASNTGDTEAFF
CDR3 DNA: TGTGCCAGCAACACAGGGGACACTGAAGCTTTCTTT

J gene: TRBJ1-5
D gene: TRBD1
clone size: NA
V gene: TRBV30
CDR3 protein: CAWGDRGKPQHF
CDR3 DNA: TGTGCCTGGGGGGACAGGGGTAAGCCCCAGCATTTT

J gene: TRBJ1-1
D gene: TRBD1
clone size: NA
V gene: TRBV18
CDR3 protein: CASSPGPLLRQGIYNTEAFF
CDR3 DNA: TGTGCCAGCTCACCGGGACCCCTCCTAAGACAGGGGATATACAACACTGAAGCTTTCTTT

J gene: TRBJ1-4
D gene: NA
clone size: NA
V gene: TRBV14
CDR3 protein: CASSQTGGANEKLFF
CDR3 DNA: TGTGCCAGCAGCCAGACTGGGGGAGCTAATGAAAAACTGTTTTTT

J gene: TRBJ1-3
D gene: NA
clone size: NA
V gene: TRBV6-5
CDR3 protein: CAASEGIGYTIYF
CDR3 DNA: TGTGCGGCCTCCGAGGGAATAGGCTACACCATATATTTT

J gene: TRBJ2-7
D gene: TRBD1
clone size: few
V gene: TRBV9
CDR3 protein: CASSVAPTGGAYEQYF
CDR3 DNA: TGTGCCAGCAGCGTAGCGCCGACAGGGGGAGCCTACGAGCAGTACTTC

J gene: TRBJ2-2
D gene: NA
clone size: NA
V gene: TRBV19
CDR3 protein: CASSPRGTGELFF
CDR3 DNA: TGTGCCAGTAGCCCCCGAGGGACCGGGGAGCTGTTTTTT

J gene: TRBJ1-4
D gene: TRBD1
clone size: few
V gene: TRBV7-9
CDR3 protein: CASSVGQRNEKLFF
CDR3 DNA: TGTGCCAGCTCGGTGGGACAGAGGAATGAAAAACTGTTTTTT